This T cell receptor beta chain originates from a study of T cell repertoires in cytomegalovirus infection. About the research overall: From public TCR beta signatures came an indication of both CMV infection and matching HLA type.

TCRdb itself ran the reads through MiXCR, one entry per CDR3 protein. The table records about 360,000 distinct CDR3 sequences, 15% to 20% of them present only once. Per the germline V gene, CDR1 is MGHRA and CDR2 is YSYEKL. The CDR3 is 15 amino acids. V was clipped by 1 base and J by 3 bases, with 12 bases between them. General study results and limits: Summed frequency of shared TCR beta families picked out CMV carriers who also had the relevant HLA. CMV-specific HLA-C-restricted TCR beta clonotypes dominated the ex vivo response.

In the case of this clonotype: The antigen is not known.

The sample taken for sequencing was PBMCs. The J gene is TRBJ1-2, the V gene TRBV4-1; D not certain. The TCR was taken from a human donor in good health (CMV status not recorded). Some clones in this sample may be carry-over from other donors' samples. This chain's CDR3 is CASSQAAGNYYGYTF. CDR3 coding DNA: TGCGCCAGCAGCCAAGCGGCAGGAAACTACTATGGCTACACCTTC.